This entry is about one TCR beta chain. Its antigen is still unknown. The PCR made use of 60 Vbeta and 13 Jbeta primers. TCRdb's copy holds only in-frame clones and misses some; the assay was immunoSEQ multiplex PCR. Of 150,000 to 200,000 clones listed, about four fifths were seen once; the top ten hold approximately 2.1%. The data derive from a study of cytomegalovirus exposure and HLA in healthy donors. Study-wide background: From donors who were HLA-typed, an early data release held approximately 84 million unique TCRs. Findings and caveats of the study: Later analysis identified a missense DCLRE1C variant that was linked to TCR beta V- and J-gene trimming. Analysis was performed later, and it showed HLA-associated TCR beta chains to be more clonally expanded than equally common others.

The CDR3 has 16 amino acids. V usage is TRBV21-1 and J usage is TRBJ2-7; the table's D call, TRBD1, was not checked against the DNA. TRBV21-1 is tagged as a pseudogene. The sample taken for sequencing was PBMCs. The sequence came from a woman in her fifties or sixties in good health and CMV-seronegative. In DNA form, the CDR3 reads TGTGCCAGCAGCAAAAAGGGGGGACAGGGGAAGTACGAGCAGTACTTC. Translation: CASSKKGGQGKYEQYF.